Listed here is a single T cell receptor (beta chain). The sample belongs to a study of Graves' ophthalmopathy and Graves' hyperthyroidism. Beta-chain TCR CDR3 regions were amplified from RNA transcripts. Second-round multiplex PCR followed a first-round RT-PCR using HTBI primers. TCRdb recomputed calls from the multiplex PCR reads with MiXCR, one row per CDR3 protein. This sample has about 700,000 distinct CDR3 sequences, with approximately 40% found just once. With 3 bases removed from V and 5 bases from J, the gap between germline ends came to 10 bases. This CDR3 spans 12 amino acids. Looked up from germline, CDR1 is SQVTM and CDR2 is ANQGSEA.

The chain joins TRBV29-1 to TRBJ2-5, with D unclear. The sequencing input was peripheral blood. The TCR originated in an adult man with Graves' ophthalmopathy. Here the CDR3 reads CSVDIGRETQYF. The DNA of the CDR3 is TGCAGCGTTGACATCGGCCGGGAGACCCAGTACTTC.